The 8 T cell receptor beta chains below all came from one sample that was sequenced in a study of OX40 agonist ivuxolimab in advanced cancers. Assay used: immunoSEQ multiplex PCR; TCRdb lists only in-frame clones, some missing. The data contain about 20,000 clones, 77% of them singletons. Here the sequenced sample was CD4+ or CD8+ T cells sorted from blood, taken in a trial of the OX40 agonist ivuxolimab. The receptors were sampled from an adult with an advanced solid tumor such as melanoma, head and neck, liver or kidney cancer.

This chain links TRBV2 with TRBJ2-5; TRBD2 might be the D (5 bases). Germline CDR1 SNHLY, CDR2 FYNNEI. Trimming took off 3 bases at V and 11 bases at J, with 16 bases between the two ends. The CDR3 extends over 13 amino acids. CDR3 in amino acids: CASSEEAFVEQYF. The CDR3 coding sequence is TGTGCCAGCAGTGAGGAGGCTTTTGTGGAGCAGTACTTC.

The chain employs TRBV6-1 and TRBJ1-1, with D hard to call. The germline V and J ends were trimmed by 5 bases and 2 bases, with 12 bases remaining between them. This CDR3 region has 14 residues. The germline CDR1 and CDR2 sequences are MNHNS and SASEGT. The CDR3 nucleotides are TGTGCCAGCAGTAAAACAGCGCTAAACACTGAAGCTTTCTTT. This codes for CASSKTALNTEAFF.

The chain recombines TRBV11-2 with TRBJ2-5, with 9 bases aligning to TRBD2. The length of the CDR3 is 14 residues. Germline-derived CDR1 and CDR2 are SGHAT and FQNNGV. Losses at the gene ends were 7 bases for V and 3 bases for J; bases not matched to a gene: 6. In DNA, the CDR3 is TGTGCCAGCAAGTCTAGCGGGATGAAAGAGACCCAGTACTTC. Protein sequence: CASKSSGMKETQYF.

This clone appeared a few times. V usage is TRBV4-3 and J usage is TRBJ1-6; D is uncertain. CDR3 length: 14 residues. The V and J ends lost 3 bases and 10 bases respectively, with 13 bases between them. Germline CDR1 and CDR2: LGHNA and YSLEER. Written as DNA, the CDR3 is TGCGCCAGCAGCCAGGCCTCGTCTAGGTCACCCCTCCACTTT. This gives the protein CASSQASSRSPLHF.

This clone appeared a few times. The chain joins TRBV11-2 to TRBJ2-7, with 11 positions matching TRBD2. This CDR3 spans 14 amino acids. Germline CDR1 SGHAT, CDR2 FQNNGV. V lost 5 bases, J lost 7 bases, and 7 bases stayed unmatched. CDR3 region: CASSPTGTSGEQYF. The CDR3 coding sequence is TGTGCCAGCAGCCCAACCGGGACTAGCGGAGAGCAGTACTTC. The variable domain in full, completed from reference TRBV11-2 and TRBJ2-7, reads EAGVAQSPRYKIIEKRQSVAFWCNPISGHATLYWYQQILGQGPKLLIQFQNNGVVDDSQLPKDRFSAERLKGVDSTLKIQPAKLEDSAVYLCASSPTGTSGEQYFGPGTRLTVT.

The chain combines TRBV27 with TRBJ2-7; either TRBD1 or TRBD2 may fit D (5 bases each). CDR1 is MNHEY and CDR2 is SMNVEV in the germline V gene (reference sequence). Trimming took off 3 bases at V and 0 bases at J, with 9 bases between the two ends. This CDR3 is 14 amino acids long. The chain's CDR3 is CASSFRGSSYEQYF. The CDR3 DNA follows: TGTGCCAGCAGTTTTCGGGGCAGCTCCTACGAGCAGTACTTC.

CDR3 nucleotide sequence: TGTGCTAGTGGTTTGGTAGGCTACGAGCAGTACTTC. This codes for CASGLVGYEQYF. This rearrangement joins TRBV12-5 to TRBJ2-7; the D is unclear. The germline V gene has CDR1 LGHNT and CDR2 FRNRAP. The CDR3 contains 12 residues. V was pared by 0 bases and J by 3 bases, with 3 bases between.

This clone was counted only a few times. V and J are TRBV19 and TRBJ1-4; no reliable D call. Germline CDR1 reads LNHDA; CDR2 reads SQIVND (reference sequence). The CDR3 extends over 11 amino acids. V lost 3 bases to trimming and J lost 14 bases, with 10 bases between them. The CDR3 DNA is TGTGCCAGTAGTATGGGTCTTAGGCTGTTTTTT. This encodes CASSMGLRLFF.